Detailed here is one T cell receptor beta chain. The antigen remains unidentified. This entry comes from a study of beta chain features in type 1 diabetes. Expressed TCRB transcripts got sequenced, as all isolated RNA was reverse transcribed. Assay used: immunoSEQ multiplex PCR; TCRdb lists only in-frame clones, some missing. The data show around 44,000 clones, roughly 49% seen once. Findings of the study overall: Type 1 diabetes patients had VDJ junctions that carried fewer insertions and more deletions. A possible short-template PCR bias applies equally to patients and controls. Among patients with Type 1 diabetes, TCRB CDR3s were moderately but significantly shorter in every one of the four CD4+ subsets.

In germline, CDR1 is MNHEY, CDR2 SVGAGI. V dropped 5 bases and J dropped 0 bases, with 11 bases sitting between them. The CDR3 extends over 14 amino acids. Each sorted fraction was over 95% pure. This rearrangement joins TRBV6-5 to TRBJ2-7; D is possibly TRBD1 (5 bases). The source material was Tregs from blood. The sequence came from a woman between 18 and 29 years old in good health. This CDR3 reads CASSPTDLSYEQYF. CDR3 in DNA: TGTGCCAGCAGTCCGACAGACCTCTCCTACGAGCAGTACTTC.